This record concerns one TCR beta chain sequence. At one boundary the junction diverges from the germline segment, which might be a read error. This sample was taken from a study of blood T cells in healthy people across ages. A J-beta primer mix and a sample-barcoded 5' primer were used in a second PCR of roughly 7 to 12 cycles. Each cDNA molecule was tagged by a template-switch adaptor with 12 random nucleotides. TCRdb recomputed calls from the 5' RACE reads with MiXCR, one row per CDR3 protein. The sample lists about 1 million distinct CDR3 sequences, approximately 26% occurring once. These data were also reused for a study on T cells of mothers and their children.

The source material was blood. The origin of this receptor is a girl aged 2 to 9 in good health.

CDR3 sequence: CAGSSGLTQYF. CDR3 in DNA: TGTGCCGGCAGTTCGGGCCTGACCCAGTACTTC. The genes are TRBV28 and TRBJ2-5; D call uncertain. The CDR3 is made up of 11 amino acids. The germline V gene encodes CDR1 MDHEN and CDR2 SYDVKM.